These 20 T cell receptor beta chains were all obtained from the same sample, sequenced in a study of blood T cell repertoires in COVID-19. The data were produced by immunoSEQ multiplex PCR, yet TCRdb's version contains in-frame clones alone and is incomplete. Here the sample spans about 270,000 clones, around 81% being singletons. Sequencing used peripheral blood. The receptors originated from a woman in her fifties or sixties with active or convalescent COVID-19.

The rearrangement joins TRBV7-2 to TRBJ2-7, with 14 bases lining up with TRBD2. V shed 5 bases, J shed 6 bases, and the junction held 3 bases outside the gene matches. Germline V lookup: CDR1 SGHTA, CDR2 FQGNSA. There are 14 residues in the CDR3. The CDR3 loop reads CASSAGTSGGEQYF. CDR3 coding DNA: TGTGCCAGCAGCGCCGGGACTAGCGGGGGCGAGCAGTACTTC.

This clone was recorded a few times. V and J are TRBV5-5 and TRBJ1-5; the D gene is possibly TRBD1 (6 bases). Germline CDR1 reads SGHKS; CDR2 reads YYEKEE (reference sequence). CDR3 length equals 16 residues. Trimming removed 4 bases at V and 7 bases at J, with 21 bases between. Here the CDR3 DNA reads TGTGCCAGCAGCCCGGGGACACTCACCGAGGGCCAGCCCCAGCATTTT. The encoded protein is CASSPGTLTEGQPQHF.

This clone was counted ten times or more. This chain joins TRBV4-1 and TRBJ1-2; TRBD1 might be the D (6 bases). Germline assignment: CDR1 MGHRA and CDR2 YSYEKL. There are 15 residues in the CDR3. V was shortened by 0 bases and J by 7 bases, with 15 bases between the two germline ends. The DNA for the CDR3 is TGCGCCAGCAGCCAAGATCCGGGGGGGCCGCGTGGCTACACCTTC. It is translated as CASSQDPGGPRGYTF.

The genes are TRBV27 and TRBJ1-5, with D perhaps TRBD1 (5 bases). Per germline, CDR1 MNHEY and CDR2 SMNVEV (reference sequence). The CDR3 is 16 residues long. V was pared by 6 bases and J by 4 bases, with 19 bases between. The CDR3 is CASSAQTGVRNQPQHF. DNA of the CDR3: TGTGCCAGCAGCGCCCAGACGGGGGTCAGGAATCAGCCCCAGCATTTT.

CDR3 coding DNA: TGTGCCAGCAGTCCTGCATCGAGACAGCCCCAGCATTTT. Translating it yields CASSPASRQPQHF. The V gene is TRBV2, the J gene TRBJ1-5, with D uncertain. Germline V gene sequence: CDR1 SNHLY, CDR2 FYNNEI. Trimming pared 5 bases from V and 7 bases from J, leaving 12 bases between. The length of the CDR3 is 13 residues.

The CDR3 loop reads CASKRPGQRGSGYTF. The CDR3 bases are TGTGCCAGCAAGAGGCCGGGACAGCGAGGAAGTGGCTACACCTTC. V usage is TRBV11-2 and J usage is TRBJ1-2, with 7 bases that match TRBD1. This CDR3 region has 15 residues. CDR1 SGHAT and CDR2 FQNNGV come from the germline V gene. V dropped 7 bases and J dropped 7; count of bases not matched to a gene: 15.

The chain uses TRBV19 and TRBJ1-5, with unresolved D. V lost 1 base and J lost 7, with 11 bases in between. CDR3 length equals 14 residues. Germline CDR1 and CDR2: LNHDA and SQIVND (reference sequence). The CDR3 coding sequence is TGTGCCAGTAGTATAGTGGCCCGGAGGCAGCCCCAGCATTTT. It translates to CASSIVARRQPQHF.

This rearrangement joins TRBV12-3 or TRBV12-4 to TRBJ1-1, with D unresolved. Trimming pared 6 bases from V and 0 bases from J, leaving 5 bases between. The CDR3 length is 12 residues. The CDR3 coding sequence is TGTGCCAGCAGCCGTTTGAACACTGAAGCTTTCTTT. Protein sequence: CASSRLNTEAFF.

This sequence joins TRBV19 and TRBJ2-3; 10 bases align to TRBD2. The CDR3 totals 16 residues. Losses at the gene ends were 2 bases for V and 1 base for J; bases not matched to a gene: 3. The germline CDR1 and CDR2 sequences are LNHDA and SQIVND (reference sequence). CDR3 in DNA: TGTGCCAGTAGTATATCGAGCGGGGGGGGCACAGATACGCAGTATTTT. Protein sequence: CASSISSGGGTDTQYF.

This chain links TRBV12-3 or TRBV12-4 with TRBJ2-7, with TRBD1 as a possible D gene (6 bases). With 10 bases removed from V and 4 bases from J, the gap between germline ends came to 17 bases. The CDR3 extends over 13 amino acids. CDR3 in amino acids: CAISSGTRYEQYF. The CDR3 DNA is TGTGCCATTTCATCCGGGACAAGGTACGAGCAGTACTTC.

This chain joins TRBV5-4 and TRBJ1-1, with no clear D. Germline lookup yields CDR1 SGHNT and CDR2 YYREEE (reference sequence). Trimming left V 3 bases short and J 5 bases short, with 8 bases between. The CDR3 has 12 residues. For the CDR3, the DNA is TGTGCCAGCAGCTCCGAGGATACTGAAGCTTTCTTT. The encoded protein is CASSSEDTEAFF.

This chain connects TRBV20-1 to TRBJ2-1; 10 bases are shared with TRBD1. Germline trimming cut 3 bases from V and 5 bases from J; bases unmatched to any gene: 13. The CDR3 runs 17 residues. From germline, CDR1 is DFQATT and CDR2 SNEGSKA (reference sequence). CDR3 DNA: TGCAGTGCTAGTGGGCGACAGGGGGCAAGAGGACACAATGAGCAGTTCTTC. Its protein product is CSASGRQGARGHNEQFF.

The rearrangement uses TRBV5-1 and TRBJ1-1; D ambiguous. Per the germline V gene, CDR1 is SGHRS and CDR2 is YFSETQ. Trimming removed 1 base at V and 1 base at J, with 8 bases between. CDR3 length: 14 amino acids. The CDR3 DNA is TGCGCCAGCAGCTTGAGCACTTCGAACACTGAAGCTTTCTTT. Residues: CASSLSTSNTEAFF. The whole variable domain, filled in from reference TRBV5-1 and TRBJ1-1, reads KAGVTQTPRYLIKTRGQQVTLSCSPISGHRSVSWYQQTPGQGLQFLFEYFSETQRNKGNFPGRFSGRQFSNSRSEMNVSTLELGDSALYLCASSLSTSNTEAFFGQGTRLTVV.

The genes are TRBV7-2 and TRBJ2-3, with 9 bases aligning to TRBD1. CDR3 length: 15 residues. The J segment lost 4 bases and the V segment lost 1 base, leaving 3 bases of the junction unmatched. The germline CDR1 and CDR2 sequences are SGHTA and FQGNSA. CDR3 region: CASSLDRGRSDTQYF. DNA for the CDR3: TGTGCCAGCAGCTTAGACAGGGGGCGATCAGATACGCAGTATTTT.

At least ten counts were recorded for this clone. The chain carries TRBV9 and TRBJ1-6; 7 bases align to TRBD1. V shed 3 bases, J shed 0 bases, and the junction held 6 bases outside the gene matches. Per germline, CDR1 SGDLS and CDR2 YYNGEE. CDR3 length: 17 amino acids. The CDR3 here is CASSAGDSSSYNSPLHF. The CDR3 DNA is TGTGCCAGCAGCGCGGGGGACAGCAGCTCCTATAATTCACCCCTCCACTTT.

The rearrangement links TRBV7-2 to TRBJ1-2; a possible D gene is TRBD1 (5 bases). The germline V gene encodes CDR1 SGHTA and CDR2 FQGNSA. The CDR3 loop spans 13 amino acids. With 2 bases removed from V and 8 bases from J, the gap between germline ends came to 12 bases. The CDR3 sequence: CASSLPGMVGYTF. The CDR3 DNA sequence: TGTGCCAGCAGCTTACCAGGGATGGTGGGCTACACCTTC. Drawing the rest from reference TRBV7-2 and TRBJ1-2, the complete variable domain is GAGVSQSPSNKVTEKGKDVELRCDPISGHTALYWYRQSLGQGLEFLIYFQGNSAPDKSGLPSDRFSAERTGGSVSTLTIQRTQQEDSAVYLCASSLPGMVGYTFGSGTRLTVV.

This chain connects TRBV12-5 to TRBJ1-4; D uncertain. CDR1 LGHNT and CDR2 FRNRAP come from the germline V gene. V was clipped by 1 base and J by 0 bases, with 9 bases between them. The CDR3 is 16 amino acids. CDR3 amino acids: CASGLAPTTTNEKLFF. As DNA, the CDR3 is TGTGCTAGTGGTTTGGCGCCGACAACAACTAATGAAAAACTGTTTTTT.

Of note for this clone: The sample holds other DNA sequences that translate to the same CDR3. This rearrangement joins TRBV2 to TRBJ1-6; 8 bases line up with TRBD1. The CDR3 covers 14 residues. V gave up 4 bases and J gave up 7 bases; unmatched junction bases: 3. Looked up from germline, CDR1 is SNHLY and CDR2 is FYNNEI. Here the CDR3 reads CASSGTGRNSPLHF. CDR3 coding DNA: TGTGCCAGCAGTGGGACAGGGAGGAATTCACCCCTCCACTTT.

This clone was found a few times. The CDR3 DNA sequence: TGTGCCAGCAGTGTATGGGGAGCCCACTACGAGCAGTACTTC. Its protein product is CASSVWGAHYEQYF. This chain links TRBV2 with TRBJ2-7, with a tentative D call TRBD2 (5 bases). V was shortened by 4 bases and J by 3 bases, with 13 bases between the two germline ends. This CDR3 is built from 14 residues. Germline-derived CDR1 and CDR2 are SNHLY and FYNNEI.

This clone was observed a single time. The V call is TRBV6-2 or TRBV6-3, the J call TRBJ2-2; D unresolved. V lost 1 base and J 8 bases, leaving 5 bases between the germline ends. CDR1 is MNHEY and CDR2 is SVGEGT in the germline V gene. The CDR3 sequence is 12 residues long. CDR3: CASSYYSGELFF. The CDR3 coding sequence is TGTGCCAGCAGTTACTACAGTGGGGAGCTGTTTTTT.